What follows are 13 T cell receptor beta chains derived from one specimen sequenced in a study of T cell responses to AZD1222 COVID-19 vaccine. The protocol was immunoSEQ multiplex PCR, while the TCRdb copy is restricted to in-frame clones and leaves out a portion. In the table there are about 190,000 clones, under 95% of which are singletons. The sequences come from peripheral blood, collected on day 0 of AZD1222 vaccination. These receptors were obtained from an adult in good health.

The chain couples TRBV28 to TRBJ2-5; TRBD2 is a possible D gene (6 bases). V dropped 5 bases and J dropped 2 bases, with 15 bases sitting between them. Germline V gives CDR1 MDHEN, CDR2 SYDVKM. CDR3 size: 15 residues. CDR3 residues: CASSAGGVRQETQYF. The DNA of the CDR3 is TGTGCCAGCAGTGCAGGAGGGGTCAGACAAGAGACCCAGTACTTC.

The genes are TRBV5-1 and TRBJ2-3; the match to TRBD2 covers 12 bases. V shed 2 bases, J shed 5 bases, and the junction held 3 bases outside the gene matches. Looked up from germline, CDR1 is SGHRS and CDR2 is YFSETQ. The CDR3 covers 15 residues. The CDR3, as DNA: TGCGCCAGCAGCTTACGGGGACTAGCGGGAGATACGCAGTATTTT. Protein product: CASSLRGLAGDTQYF.

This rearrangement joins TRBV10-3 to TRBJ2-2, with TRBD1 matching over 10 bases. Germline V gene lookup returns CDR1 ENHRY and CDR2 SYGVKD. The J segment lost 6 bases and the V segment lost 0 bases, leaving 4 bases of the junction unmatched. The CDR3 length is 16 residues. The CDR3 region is CAISESTGTGAGELFF. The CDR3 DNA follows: TGTGCCATCAGTGAGTCCACCGGGACAGGGGCCGGGGAGCTGTTTTTT.

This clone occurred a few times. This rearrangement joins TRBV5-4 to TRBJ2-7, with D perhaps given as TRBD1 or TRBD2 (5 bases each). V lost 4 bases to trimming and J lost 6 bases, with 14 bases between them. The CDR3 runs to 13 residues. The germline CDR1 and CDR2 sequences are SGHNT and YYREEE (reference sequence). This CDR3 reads CASSIIVGTEQYF. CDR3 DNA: TGTGCCAGCAGCATTATTGTCGGGACCGAGCAGTACTTC.

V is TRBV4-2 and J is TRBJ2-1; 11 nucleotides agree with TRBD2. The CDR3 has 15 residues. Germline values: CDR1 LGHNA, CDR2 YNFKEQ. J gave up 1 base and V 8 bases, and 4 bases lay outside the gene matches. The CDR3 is CASSRLAGSYNEQFF. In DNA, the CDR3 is TGTGCCAGCTCGAGACTAGCGGGATCCTACAATGAGCAGTTCTTC.

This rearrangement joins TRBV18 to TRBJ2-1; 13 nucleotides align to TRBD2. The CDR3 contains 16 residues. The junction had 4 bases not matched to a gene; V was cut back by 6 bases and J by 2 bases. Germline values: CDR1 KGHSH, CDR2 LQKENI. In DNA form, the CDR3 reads TGTGCCAGCTCGCGGACTAGCGGGAGTGCCTACAATGAGCAGTTCTTC. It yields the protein CASSRTSGSAYNEQFF.

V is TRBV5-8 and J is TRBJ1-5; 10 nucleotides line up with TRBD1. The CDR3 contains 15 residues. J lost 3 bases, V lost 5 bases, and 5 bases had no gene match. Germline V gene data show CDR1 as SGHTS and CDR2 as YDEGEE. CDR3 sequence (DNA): TGTGCCAGCAGGAGGGGACAGGGGTTCAATCAGCCCCAGCATTTT. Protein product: CASRRGQGFNQPQHF.

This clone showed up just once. The CDR3 DNA follows: TGTGCCTGGGGGGAGCACTATGGCTACACCTTC. Protein sequence: CAWGEHYGYTF. V usage is TRBV30 and J usage is TRBJ1-2, with no clear D. Germline CDR1 is GTSNPN and CDR2 is SVGIG (reference sequence). The V end lost 5 bases, the J end lost 3 bases, and 7 bases lay between the germline ends. This CDR3 has 11 residues.

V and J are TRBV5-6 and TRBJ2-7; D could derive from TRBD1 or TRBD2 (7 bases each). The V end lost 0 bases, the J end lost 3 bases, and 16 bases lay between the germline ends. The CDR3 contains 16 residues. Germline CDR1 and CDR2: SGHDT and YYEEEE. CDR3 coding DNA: TGTGCCAGCAGCTTGGGGGGAGGGGACAGCTTCTACGAGCAGTACTTC. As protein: CASSLGGGDSFYEQYF.

The CDR3 nucleotides read TGTGCCAGCAGCAACGGGACCAAACGCACTGAAGCTTTCTTT. Translated, it gives CASSNGTKRTEAFF. The rearrangement uses TRBV9 and TRBJ1-1; tentative D call: TRBD1 (5 bases). Germline loops: CDR1 SGDLS, CDR2 YYNGEE. CDR3 size: 14 residues. V lost 4 bases and J lost 4, with 14 bases in between.

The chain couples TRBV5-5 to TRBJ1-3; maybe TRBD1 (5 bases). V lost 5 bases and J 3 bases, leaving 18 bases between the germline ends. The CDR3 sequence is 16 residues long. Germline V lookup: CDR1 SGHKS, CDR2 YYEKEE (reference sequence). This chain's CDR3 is CASRVSGRVDGNTIYF. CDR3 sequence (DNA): TGTGCCAGCAGGGTGTCGGGCAGGGTGGATGGAAACACCATATATTTT.

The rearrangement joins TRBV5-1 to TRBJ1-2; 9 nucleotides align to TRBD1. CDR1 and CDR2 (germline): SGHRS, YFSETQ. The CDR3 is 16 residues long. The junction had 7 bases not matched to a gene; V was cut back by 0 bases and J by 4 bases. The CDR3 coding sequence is TGCGCCAGCAGCTTGGTAACAGGGGGCGCGGGCTATGGCTACACCTTC. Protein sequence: CASSLVTGGAGYGYTF.

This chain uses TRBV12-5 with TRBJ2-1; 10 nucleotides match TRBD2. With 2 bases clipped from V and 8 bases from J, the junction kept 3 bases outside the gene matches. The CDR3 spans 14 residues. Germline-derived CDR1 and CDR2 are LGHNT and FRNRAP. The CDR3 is CASGLSGRADEQFF. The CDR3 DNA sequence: TGTGCTAGTGGTTTGAGCGGGAGGGCCGATGAGCAGTTCTTC. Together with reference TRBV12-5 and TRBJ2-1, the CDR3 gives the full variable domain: DARVTQTPRHKVTEMGQEVTMRCQPILGHNTVFWYRQTMMQGLELLAYFRNRAPLDDSGMPKDRFSAEMPDATLATLKIQPSEPRDSAVYFCASGLSGRADEQFFGPGTRLTVL.